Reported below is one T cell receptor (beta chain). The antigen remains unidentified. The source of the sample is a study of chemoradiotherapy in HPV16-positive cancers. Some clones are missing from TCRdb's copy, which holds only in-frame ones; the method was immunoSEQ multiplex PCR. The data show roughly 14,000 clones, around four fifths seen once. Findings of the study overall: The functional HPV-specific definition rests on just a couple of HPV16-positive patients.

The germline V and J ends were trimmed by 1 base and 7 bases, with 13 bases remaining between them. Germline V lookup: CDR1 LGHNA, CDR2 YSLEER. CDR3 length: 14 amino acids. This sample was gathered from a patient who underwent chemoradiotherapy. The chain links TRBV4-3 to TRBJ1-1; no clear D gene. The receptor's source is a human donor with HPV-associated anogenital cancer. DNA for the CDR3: TGCGCCAGCAGCCAAGTCACTGATTCCAATGAAGCTTTCTTT. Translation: CASSQVTDSNEAFF.